This T cell receptor (beta chain) was profiled in a study of T cells after posttransplantation cyclophosphamide. Using immunoSEQ multiplex PCR, the repertoire was profiled, and TCRdb retains in-frame clones only, with some absent. The table has about 12,000 clones, roughly 1.9% seen once. For this clone: Its antigen is undetermined.

Germline V CDR1 and CDR2: SGHRS, YFSETQ. V was clipped by 2 bases and J by 6 bases, with 11 bases between them. The CDR3 runs to 14 residues. Busulfan-fludarabine conditioning, marrow transplant, and cyclophosphamide on days +3 and +4 were administered. General study findings and limits: Donor-recipient repertoire similarity was low at 1-2 months, rising over year one. TRB overlap between skin or GI tissue T cells and blood was limited. Recipient CMV seropositivity and CMV reactivation strongly tracked TRB clonality.

This receptor was taken from a male patient aged 30 to 39 who received an allogeneic stem cell transplant from a related donor, was CMV-positive, and had no GVHD. Some of these T cells may belong to the graft donor. The rearrangement joins TRBV5-1 to TRBJ1-4, with D perhaps matching TRBD1 (6 bases). Sequenced material: PBMCs, taken after allogeneic stem cell transplant with posttransplant cyclophosphamide. CDR3 region: CASSLQGSHEKLFF. CDR3 bases: TGCGCCAGCAGCTTACAGGGCTCGCATGAAAAACTGTTTTTT.